Each of the 7 T cell receptor beta chains below was sequenced from the same sample in a study of T cell responses to AZD1222 COVID-19 vaccine. The method was immunoSEQ multiplex PCR; TCRdb's version includes in-frame clones alone and lacks a portion of them. The data show about 83,000 clones, roughly nine tenths seen once. The material was peripheral blood, obtained on day 0 of AZD1222 vaccination. Every receptor here comes from an adult in good health.

The chain recombines TRBV7-9 with TRBJ1-5; D uncertain. V was cut by 7 bases and J by 6 bases, with 16 bases left in between. This CDR3 contains 14 residues. CDR1 and CDR2 (germline): SEHNR, FQNEAQ (reference sequence). CDR3 residues: CASTLPLRGQPQHF. The CDR3 nucleotides read TGTGCCAGCACCCTCCCCTTACGAGGTCAGCCCCAGCATTTT.

This chain uses TRBV28 with TRBJ2-7; D is unresolved. Trimming pared 6 bases from V and 4 bases from J, leaving 22 bases between. The length of the CDR3 is 16 residues. Looked up from germline, CDR1 is MDHEN and CDR2 is SYDVKM. The CDR3 DNA reads TGTGCCAGCAGAATAGCTACCGTGGCAGCTCCGTACGAGCAGTACTTC. Amino acid sequence: CASRIATVAAPYEQYF.

This rearrangement joins TRBV27 to TRBJ1-1, with 7 bases identical to TRBD1. The CDR3 totals 17 residues. With 4 bases clipped from V and 4 bases from J, the junction kept 15 bases outside the gene matches. CDR1 and CDR2 from the germline V gene are MNHEY and SMNVEV (reference sequence). The CDR3 DNA sequence: TGTGCCAGCAGTTCCGGCTTTATCAGGGGGGTAAGCACTGAAGCTTTCTTT. Its protein is CASSSGFIRGVSTEAFF.

The chain combines TRBV9 with TRBJ2-1; possibly TRBD1 or TRBD2 for D (6 bases each). Trimming pared 0 bases from V and 5 bases from J, leaving 9 bases between. Germline CDR1 and CDR2: SGDLS and YYNGEE. This CDR3 comprises 14 residues. This chain's CDR3 is CASSVGGADNEQFF. The CDR3 bases are TGTGCCAGCAGCGTAGGGGGGGCAGACAATGAGCAGTTCTTC.

V and J are TRBV24-1 and TRBJ2-1; D might be TRBD2 (5 bases). Trimming took off 5 bases at V and 7 bases at J, with 11 bases between the two ends. The germline gives CDR1 KGHDR, CDR2 SFDVKD. The CDR3 runs to 13 residues. CDR3 residues: CATSVERVNEQFF. CDR3 coding DNA: TGTGCCACCAGTGTGGAGAGGGTTAATGAGCAGTTCTTC.

The chain has TRBV18 and TRBJ2-7; D ambiguous. V dropped 5 bases and J dropped 4 bases, with 9 bases sitting between them. The CDR3 spans 12 residues. Germline assignment: CDR1 KGHSH and CDR2 LQKENI. CDR3 nucleotides: TGTGCCAGCTCAAGCGAAATATACGAGCAGTACTTC. Amino acid sequence: CASSSEIYEQYF.

The gene calls are TRBV4-3 and TRBJ1-1; 7 bases align to TRBD1. CDR3 length: 13 amino acids. With 6 bases clipped from V and 4 bases from J, the junction kept 5 bases outside the gene matches. From germline, CDR1 is LGHNA and CDR2 YSLEER. CDR3 sequence (DNA): TGCGCCAGCAGTCTGACAGGGTCCACTGAAGCTTTCTTT. This sequence encodes CASSLTGSTEAFF.